This paragraph reports one T cell receptor (beta chain). The data were taken from a study of Ad26.COV2.S vaccination and SARS-CoV-2 variants. Study-level background: The vaccine Ad26.COV2.S was put into the muscle once, or twice with 56 days between.

Measured with immunoSEQ multiplex PCR; TCRdb has only the in-frame clones, and not every one. The data contain hundreds of thousands of clones, around nine tenths of them singletons. V was shortened by 1 base and J by 5 bases, with 7 bases between the two germline ends. The CDR3 totals 13 residues. From germline, CDR1 is LGHDT and CDR2 YNNKEL (reference sequence). Treatment defined: around 19 received Ad26.COV2.S at low or high dose, single or two shots; about five received placebo; per-sample allocation not given. After the first vaccine or placebo injection, samples were drawn on day 63. Whoever gave the sample was an adult aged 18-55 years in Boston.

V is TRBV3-1 (or the pseudogene TRBV3-2) and J is TRBJ2-3; the D is unclear. Sample: peripheral blood, taken in a trial of Ad26.COV2.S vaccine versus placebo. The source is a person between 18 and 59 years old who received the Ad26.COV2.S COVID-19 vaccine or a placebo. For the CDR3, the DNA is TGTGCCAGCAGCCAAGTAGGCAGAGATACGCAGTATTTT. Translation gives CASSQVGRDTQYF.